The sample holds many counts of the clone carrying this T cell receptor beta chain. No antigen is known for it. This specimen comes from a study of Graves' ophthalmopathy and Graves' hyperthyroidism. Trimming stripped 5 bases from V and 6 bases from J, with 26 bases between. Germline CDR1 reads SGHRS; CDR2 reads YFSETQ. The CDR3 has 17 residues. Study conclusions and caveats: Ophthalmopathy progression prediction by the model yielded a sensitivity of approximately 71% and a specificity of 72.22%.

Using RNA transcripts, the TCR beta CDR3 regions were amplified. Scientists carried out first-round RT-PCR using HTBI primers and then a second-round multiplex PCR. TCRdb itself ran the multiplex PCR reads through MiXCR, one entry per CDR3 protein. The sample holds a few hundred thousand distinct CDR3 sequences, 15% to 20% seen once. The sample consisted of peripheral blood. This receptor was taken from a woman under 30 with Graves' ophthalmopathy. The V call is TRBV5-1, the J call TRBJ1-1, with TRBD1 as a possible D gene (6 bases). The CDR3 loop is CASRPLQSTGLRAEAFF. In nucleotides, the CDR3 is TGCGCCAGCAGGCCCCTACAATCAACAGGGCTTCGGGCTGAAGCTTTCTTT. Full variable domain (outside the CDR3, taken from reference TRBV5-1 and TRBJ1-1): KAGVTQTPRYLIKTRGQQVTLSCSPISGHRSVSWYQQTPGQGLQFLFEYFSETQRNKGNFPGRFSGRQFSNSRSEMNVSTLELGDSALYLCASRPLQSTGLRAEAFFGQGTRLTVV.